This TCR beta chain stems from a study of blood T cells in healthy people across ages. Points from the study as a whole: CMV status of donors was not determined, possibly confounding expanded clonotype changes.

A second roughly 6 to 11 cycle PCR used barcoded and J-beta primers. TCRdb fed the 5' RACE reads into MiXCR, producing one record per CDR3 protein. The sample carries 750,000 to 950,000 distinct CDR3 sequences, almost 30% recorded once. Germline V CDR1 and CDR2: SGHTA, FQGNSA. There are 14 residues in the CDR3. The study drew donors from healthy Caucasian individuals in Russia aged roughly 6 to 90. Notes on this clonotype: Its antigen is unknown. Mismatch with germline at one junction end may stem from a read error.

In addition, the sample was reused for a study of T cells of mothers and their children. That paper states: Overlap in related mother-child pairs always slightly exceeded unrelated pairs, never significantly. It was observed that no persistent microchimeric T cell clones could be detected.

The chain employs TRBV7-2 and TRBJ2-1; the D gene is possibly TRBD2 (5 bases). Sequenced input: blood. The origin of this receptor is a middle-aged woman in good health. CDR3 loop: CAGSMTTPDGEQFF. CDR3 nucleotides: TGTGCCGGCAGCATGACTACCCCGGACGGTGAGCAGTTCTTC.